These 17 T cell receptor beta chains originate from one sample sequenced in a study of blood T cell repertoires in COVID-19. TCRdb's copy holds only in-frame clones and misses some; the assay was immunoSEQ multiplex PCR. The sample consists of 99,000 or so clones, 85% to 90% of them appearing once. The sample comprised peripheral blood. These receptors were obtained from a human donor in a cohort sampled during active COVID-19.

J is TRBJ1-1 and V is TRBV28; 10 bases map to TRBD1. Germline V gene data show CDR1 as MDHEN and CDR2 as SYDVKM. Unmatched junction bases numbered 8, after V lost 8 bases and J lost 5 bases. The CDR3 is made up of 14 amino acids. CDR3 in amino acids: CASGRQGAYTEAFF. CDR3 sequence (DNA): TGTGCCAGCGGTCGACAGGGGGCGTATACTGAAGCTTTCTTT.

The chain has TRBV10-3 and TRBJ1-1; TRBD1 agrees at 7 bases. The CDR3 totals 14 residues. CDR1 is ENHRY and CDR2 is SYGVKD in the germline V gene. Unmatched junction bases numbered 5, after V lost 6 bases and J lost 1 base. CDR3 region: CAIRSGQTNTEAFF. CDR3 coding DNA: TGTGCCATCAGGTCGGGACAGACGAACACTGAAGCTTTCTTT.

The rearrangement links TRBV5-1 to TRBJ2-3; a weak D match, TRBD1 (5 bases). V dropped 4 bases and J dropped 0 bases, with 15 bases sitting between them. CDR1 and CDR2 (germline): SGHRS, YFSETQ. The CDR3 loop spans 16 amino acids. In nucleotides, the CDR3 is TGCGCCAGCAGCCCCCTGGGGCAGGCTAGCACAGATACGCAGTATTTT. It is translated as CASSPLGQASTDTQYF.

The chain is built from TRBV7-6 and TRBJ2-1; 8 bases are shared with TRBD2. V lost 6 bases, J lost 9 bases, and 13 bases stayed unmatched. Germline V lookup: CDR1 SGHVS, CDR2 FNYEAQ. The CDR3 is made up of 15 amino acids. CDR3 sequence reads: CASRLRAAGVIEQFF. The CDR3, as DNA: TGTGCCAGCAGGCTCAGGGCAGCGGGAGTCATTGAGCAGTTCTTC. Complete variable domain (other parts from reference TRBV7-6 and TRBJ2-1): GAGVSQSPRYKVTKRGQDVALRCDPISGHVSLYWYRQALGQGPEFLTYFNYEAQQDKSGLPNDRFSAERPEGSISTLTIQRTEQRDSAMYRCASRLRAAGVIEQFFGPGTRLTVL.

The J gene is TRBJ2-3, the V gene TRBV28; TRBD2 aligns across 7 bases. V lost 2 bases and J lost 4; bases outside the gene matches: 6. CDR3 length: 15 residues. Germline loops: CDR1 MDHEN, CDR2 SYDVKM. CDR3 DNA sequence: TGTGCCAGCAGTTTAAACCGGGAGGAGGCAGATACGCAGTATTTT. Translation gives CASSLNREEADTQYF.

The chain links TRBV11-2 to TRBJ2-5; TRBD1 agrees at 7 bases. The germline V gene encodes CDR1 SGHAT and CDR2 FQNNGV. Trimming at V came to 7 bases and at J to 0 bases, leaving 11 bases not matched to a gene. The CDR3 has 16 amino acids. Written as DNA, the CDR3 is TGTGCCAGCACCAATTGGAGACAGGGAAACCAAGAGACCCAGTACTTC. Amino acids: CASTNWRQGNQETQYF.

The chain uses TRBV28 and TRBJ1-2; no reliable D call. Germline CDR1 reads MDHEN; CDR2 reads SYDVKM. The CDR3 contains 13 residues. With 8 bases removed from V and 4 bases from J, the gap between germline ends came to 14 bases. CDR3 nucleotides: TGTGCCAGCCTCGACACGGTGGGCTATGGCTACACCTTC. It yields the protein CASLDTVGYGYTF.

V and J are TRBV25-1 and TRBJ1-2, with TRBD1 identical over 10 bases. The CDR3 runs to 14 residues. With V trimmed by 7 bases and J by 4 bases, 6 bases remained unmatched. Germline-derived CDR1 and CDR2 are MGHDK and SYGVNS. The CDR3 region is CASTEGQGPYGYTF. DNA of the CDR3: TGTGCCAGCACCGAGGGACAGGGGCCCTATGGCTACACCTTC.

There are a few counts of this clone. The rearrangement links TRBV25-1 to TRBJ2-7; D ambiguous. Trimming removed 4 bases from V and 3 bases from J, with 4 bases in between. Germline loops: CDR1 MGHDK, CDR2 SYGVNS. The CDR3 contains 11 residues. The chain's CDR3 is CASSVDYEQYF. DNA for the CDR3: TGTGCCAGCAGTGTAGACTACGAGCAGTACTTC.

V is TRBV27 and J is TRBJ1-2, with TRBD1 identical over 10 bases. Germline values: CDR1 MNHEY, CDR2 SMNVEV (reference sequence). J lost 8 bases, V lost 6 bases, and 6 bases had no gene match. CDR3 size: 13 residues. CDR3 amino acids: CASSRQGALGYTF. The CDR3, as DNA: TGTGCCAGCAGCCGACAGGGGGCCTTGGGCTACACCTTC.

The gene calls are TRBV5-5 and TRBJ1-4; 10 bases map to TRBD1. This CDR3 is built from 15 residues. Germline-derived CDR1 and CDR2 are SGHKS and YYEKEE (reference sequence). V shed 3 bases, J shed 5 bases, and the junction held 4 bases outside the gene matches. The CDR3 sequence: CASSSPGQGNEKLFF. The CDR3 DNA is TGTGCCAGCAGCTCCCCGGGACAGGGGAATGAAAAACTGTTTTTT.

This chain links TRBV20-1 with TRBJ2-7, with D unresolved. Between the trimmed V and J ends, which lost 0 bases and 7 bases, there was a span of 7 bases. CDR1 is DFQATT, CDR2 SNEGSKA, per germline (reference sequence). CDR3 length: 11 amino acids. The CDR3: CSARDSTEQYF. The DNA for the CDR3 is TGCAGTGCTAGAGATAGTACTGAGCAGTACTTC.

The chain combines TRBV5-4 with TRBJ1-6, with 9 bases matching TRBD1. Germline CDR1 is SGHNT and CDR2 is YYREEE (reference sequence). V gave up 0 bases and J gave up 0 bases; unmatched junction bases: 7. CDR3 size: 19 residues. CDR3 residues: CASSLGGTGPSSYNSPLHF. The CDR3 DNA is TGTGCCAGCAGCTTGGGAGGGACAGGGCCGAGCTCCTATAATTCACCCCTCCACTTT.

V gene TRBV2 combines with J gene TRBJ1-3; D is undetermined. The CDR3 runs 14 residues. Trimming stripped 6 bases from V and 0 bases from J, with 9 bases between. Germline V gene sequence: CDR1 SNHLY, CDR2 FYNNEI. CDR3 amino acids: CASSLTYSGNTIYF. The CDR3 bases are TGTGCCAGCAGCCTCACATACTCTGGAAACACCATATATTTT.

This chain links TRBV10-3 with TRBJ1-4; 7 positions agree with TRBD1. Germline values: CDR1 ENHRY, CDR2 SYGVKD. The J segment lost 8 bases and the V segment lost 0 bases, leaving 6 bases of the junction unmatched. The CDR3 consists of 15 residues. This CDR3 is CAISESGQEYEKLFF. CDR3 coding DNA: TGTGCCATCAGTGAGTCAGGACAGGAATACGAAAAACTGTTTTTT.

This chain connects TRBV5-1 to TRBJ1-1; 7 bases agree with TRBD1. Per germline, CDR1 SGHRS and CDR2 YFSETQ. The CDR3 runs 13 residues. Germline trimming cut 4 bases from V and 4 bases from J; bases unmatched to any gene: 4. CDR3 region: CASSLDRTTEAFF. The CDR3 region has the DNA TGCGCCAGCAGCCTGGACAGGACCACTGAAGCTTTCTTT. Together with reference TRBV5-1 and TRBJ1-1, the CDR3 gives the full variable domain: KAGVTQTPRYLIKTRGQQVTLSCSPISGHRSVSWYQQTPGQGLQFLFEYFSETQRNKGNFPGRFSGRQFSNSRSEMNVSTLELGDSALYLCASSLDRTTEAFFGQGTRLTVV.

This clone was seen once. The chain joins TRBV6-5 to TRBJ1-5; 7 bases align to TRBD1. V was pared by 6 bases and J by 6 bases, with 8 bases of the junction left unmatched. CDR3 length: 14 residues. Germline V CDR1 and CDR2: MNHEY, SVGAGI. The CDR3 region is CASSTTGLGQPQHF. Written as DNA, the CDR3 is TGTGCCAGCAGCACGACAGGGTTGGGTCAGCCCCAGCATTTT.